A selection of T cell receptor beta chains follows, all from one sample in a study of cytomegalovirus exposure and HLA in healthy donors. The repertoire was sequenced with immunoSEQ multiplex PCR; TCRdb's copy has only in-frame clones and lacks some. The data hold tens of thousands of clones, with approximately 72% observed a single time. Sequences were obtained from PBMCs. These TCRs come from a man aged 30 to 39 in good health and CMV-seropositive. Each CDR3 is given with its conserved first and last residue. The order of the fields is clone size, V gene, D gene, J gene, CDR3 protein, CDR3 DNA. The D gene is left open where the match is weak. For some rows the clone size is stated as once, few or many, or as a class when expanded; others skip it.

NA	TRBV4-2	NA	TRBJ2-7	CASSHGWEQYF	TGTGCCAGCAGCCATGGCTGGGAGCAGTACTTC
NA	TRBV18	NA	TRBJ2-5	CASSPPGMETQYF	TGTGCCAGCTCACCGCCAGGGATGGAGACCCAGTACTTC
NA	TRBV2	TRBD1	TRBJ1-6	CASSGQASYNSPLHF	TGTGCCAGCAGCGGACAGGCCTCCTATAATTCACCCCTCCACTTT
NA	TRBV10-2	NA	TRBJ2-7	CASSESSGQAYEQYF	TGCGCCAGCAGTGAGTCGTCGGGACAAGCCTACGAGCAGTACTTC
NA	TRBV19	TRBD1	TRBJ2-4	CASSIPWTGDAKNIQYF	TGTGCCAGTAGTATACCCTGGACAGGGGATGCCAAAAACATTCAGTACTTC
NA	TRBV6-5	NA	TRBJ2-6	CASSFEGSGANVLTF	TGTGCCAGCAGTTTCGAGGGCTCTGGGGCCAACGTCCTGACTTTC
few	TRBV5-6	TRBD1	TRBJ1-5	CASSLYQGAQPQHF	TGTGCCAGCAGCTTATATCAGGGGGCTCAGCCCCAGCATTTT
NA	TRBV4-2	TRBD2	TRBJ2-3	CASSQTGLDSDTQYF	TGTGCCAGCAGCCAAACCGGACTAGATTCAGATACGCAGTATTTT
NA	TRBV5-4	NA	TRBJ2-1	CASSYFWQDNEQFF	TGTGCCAGCAGTTATTTTTGGCAGGACAATGAGCAGTTCTTC
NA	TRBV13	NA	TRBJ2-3	CASSLGGVDTQYF	TGTGCCAGCAGCTTAGGAGGGGTAGATACGCAGTATTTT
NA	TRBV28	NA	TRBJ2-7	CASKTDSAPYEQYF	TGTGCCAGCAAGACGGACAGCGCGCCCTACGAGCAGTACTTC
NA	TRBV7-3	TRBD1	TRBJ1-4	CASSPGTGDNEKLFF	TGTGCCAGCAGCCCAGGGACAGGGGACAATGAAAAACTGTTTTTT
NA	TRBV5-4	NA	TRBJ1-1	CASSLPGINTEAFF	TGTGCCAGCAGCTTGCCAGGCATTAACACTGAAGCTTTCTTT
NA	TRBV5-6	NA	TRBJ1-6	CASSLVQGDSPLHF	TGTGCCAGCAGCTTGGTGCAGGGTGATTCACCCCTCCACTTT
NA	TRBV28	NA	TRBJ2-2	CASSFPGTFNTGELFF	TGTGCCAGCAGTTTCCCCGGGACTTTCAACACCGGGGAGCTGTTTTTT
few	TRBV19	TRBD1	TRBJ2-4	CASSVGTAKNIQYF	TGTGCCAGTTCGGTGGGGACAGCTAAAAACATTCAGTACTTC
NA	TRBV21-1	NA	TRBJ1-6	CASSSGRRDDLYNSPLHF	TGTGCCAGCAGCAGTGGTAGGAGGGATGACCTCTATAATTCACCCCTCCACTTT
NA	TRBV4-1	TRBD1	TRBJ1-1	CASSQDTPDRGMNTEAFF	TGCGCCAGCAGCCAAGATACGCCCGACAGGGGGATGAACACTGAAGCTTTCTTT
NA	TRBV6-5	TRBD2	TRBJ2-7	CASSYRRGGYEQYF	TGTGCCAGCAGTTATCGACGGGGGGGCTACGAGCAGTACTTC
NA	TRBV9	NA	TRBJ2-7	CASSVVQGYEQYF	TGTGCCAGCAGCGTAGTTCAGGGGTACGAGCAGTACTTC
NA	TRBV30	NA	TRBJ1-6	CAWNSWYSPLHF	TGTGCCTGGAATAGTTGGTATTCACCCCTCCACTTT
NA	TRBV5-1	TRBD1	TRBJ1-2	CASGQDLSPDGYTF	TGCGCCAGCGGACAGGACTTGTCACCCGATGGCTACACCTTC
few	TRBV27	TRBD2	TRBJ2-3	CASSRLAGGADTQYF	TGTGCCAGCAGCAGACTAGCGGGGGGGGCAGATACGCAGTATTTT
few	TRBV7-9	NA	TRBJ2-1	CASSPNRGNEQFF	TGTGCCAGCAGCCCCAATCGGGGGAATGAGCAGTTCTTC
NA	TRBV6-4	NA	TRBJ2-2	CASSDSTSPGELFF	TGTGCCAGCAGTGACTCAACTAGCCCCGGGGAGCTGTTTTTT
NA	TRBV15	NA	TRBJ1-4	CATSRDRVSEKLFF	TGTGCCACCAGCAGAGATCGGGTTTCTGAAAAACTGTTTTTT
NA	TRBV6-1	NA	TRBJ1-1	CASSARQANTEAFF	TGTGCCAGCAGTGCCCGACAGGCCAACACTGAAGCTTTCTTT
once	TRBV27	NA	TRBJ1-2	CASSVRTWENYGYTF	TGTGCCAGCAGTGTTCGGACATGGGAAAACTATGGCTACACCTTC
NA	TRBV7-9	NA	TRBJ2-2	CASSSTSRNTGELFF	TGTGCCAGCAGCTCCACTAGCAGAAACACCGGGGAGCTGTTTTTT
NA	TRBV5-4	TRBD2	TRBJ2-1	CASSSGTSDEQFF	TGTGCCAGCAGTTCCGGGACTAGCGATGAGCAGTTCTTC
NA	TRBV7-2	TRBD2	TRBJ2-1	CASSLAGSDEQFF	TGTGCCAGCAGCCTAGCGGGGAGCGATGAGCAGTTCTTC
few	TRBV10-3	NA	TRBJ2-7	CAISDPGGGQGILTYEQYF	TGTGCCATCAGTGACCCCGGGGGGGGACAGGGAATATTAACCTACGAGCAGTACTTC
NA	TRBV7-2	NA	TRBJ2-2	CASSLLYGELFF	TGTGCCAGCAGCTTACTTTACGGGGAGCTGTTTTTT
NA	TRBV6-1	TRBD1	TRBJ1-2	CASSGRDRAYYGYTF	TGTGCCAGCAGTGGCCGGGACAGGGCGTACTATGGCTACACCTTC
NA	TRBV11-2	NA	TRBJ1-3	CASTQGSSGNTIYF	TGTGCCAGCACCCAGGGGAGCTCTGGAAACACCATATATTTT
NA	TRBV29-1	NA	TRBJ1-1	CSVEDKTEAFF	TGCAGCGTTGAGGACAAAACTGAAGCTTTCTTT
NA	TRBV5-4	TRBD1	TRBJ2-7	CASSLGSQGAYEQYF	TGTGCCAGCAGCTTGGGATCTCAGGGGGCCTACGAGCAGTACTTC
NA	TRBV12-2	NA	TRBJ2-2	CASRLLARPTGELFF	TGTGCAAGTCGCCTTCTTGCTAGGCCTACCGGGGAGCTGTTTTTT
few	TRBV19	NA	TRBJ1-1	CASSIDWGVGGNTEAFF	TGTGCCAGTAGTATAGATTGGGGGGTCGGGGGGAACACTGAAGCTTTCTTT
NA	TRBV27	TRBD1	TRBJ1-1	CASHRTGNTEAFF	TGTGCCAGTCACCGGACAGGGAACACTGAAGCTTTCTTT
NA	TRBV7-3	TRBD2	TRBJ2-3	CASRESGGRADTQYF	TGTGCCAGCAGAGAATCGGGGGGGCGGGCAGATACGCAGTATTTT
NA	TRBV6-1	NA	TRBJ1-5	CASSEDLGQLQHF	TGTGCCAGCAGTGAAGATCTGGGACAACTCCAGCATTTT
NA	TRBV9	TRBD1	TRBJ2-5	CASSVEGQGVWGETQYF	TGTGCCAGCAGCGTAGAGGGACAGGGGGTATGGGGAGAGACCCAGTACTTC
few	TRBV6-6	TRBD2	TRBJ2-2	CASRLSGVNTGELFF	TGTGCCAGCAGACTCAGCGGGGTGAACACCGGGGAGCTGTTTTTT
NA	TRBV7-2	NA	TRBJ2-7	CASSARGYEQYF	TGTGCCAGCAGCGCCCGAGGTTACGAGCAGTACTTC
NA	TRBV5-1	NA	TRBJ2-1	CASSLRGYNEQFF	TGCGCCAGCAGCCTTCGGGGCTACAATGAGCAGTTCTTC
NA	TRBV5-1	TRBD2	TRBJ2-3	CASSRSGESTDTQYF	TGCGCCAGCAGTAGAAGCGGGGAGAGCACAGATACGCAGTATTTT
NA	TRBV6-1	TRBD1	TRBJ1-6	CASSLSGTGYSPLHF	TGTGCCAGCAGTTTATCCGGGACAGGGTATTCACCCCTCCACTTT
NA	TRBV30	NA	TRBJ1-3	CAWSWDISGNTIYF	TGTGCCTGGAGTTGGGACATCTCTGGAAACACCATATATTTT
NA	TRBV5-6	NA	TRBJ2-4	CASSLRGALAKNIQYF	TGTGCCAGCAGCTTGCGGGGGGCTTTAGCCAAAAACATTCAGTACTTC
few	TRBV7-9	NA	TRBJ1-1	CASSAMEARKAFF	TGTGCCAGCAGCGCGATGGAAGCTAGGAAAGCTTTCTTT
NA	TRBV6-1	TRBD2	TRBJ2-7	CASTPVRGGTYEQYF	TGTGCCAGCACCCCCGTGCGGGGGGGGACCTACGAGCAGTACTTC
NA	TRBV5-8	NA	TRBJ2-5	CASSSGERKGETQYF	TGTGCCAGCAGCTCCGGGGAAAGGAAGGGAGAGACCCAGTACTTC
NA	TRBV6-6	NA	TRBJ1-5	CASSYTDYSNQPQHF	TGTGCCAGCAGTTATACAGACTATAGCAATCAGCCCCAGCATTTT
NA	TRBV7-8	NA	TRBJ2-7	CASSFAHSTYEQYF	TGTGCCAGCAGCTTCGCCCACAGTACCTACGAGCAGTACTTC
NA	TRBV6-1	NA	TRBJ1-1	CASSKPGYKIEAFF	TGTGCCAGCAGTAAACCGGGATATAAAATTGAAGCTTTCTTT
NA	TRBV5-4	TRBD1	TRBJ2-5	CASSRQGAKETQYF	TGTGCCAGCAGCCGACAGGGGGCTAAAGAGACCCAGTACTTC
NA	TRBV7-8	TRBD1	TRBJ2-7	CASSPGGGTGEGEQYF	TGTGCCAGCAGCCCCGGTGGTGGGACAGGGGAAGGAGAGCAGTACTTC